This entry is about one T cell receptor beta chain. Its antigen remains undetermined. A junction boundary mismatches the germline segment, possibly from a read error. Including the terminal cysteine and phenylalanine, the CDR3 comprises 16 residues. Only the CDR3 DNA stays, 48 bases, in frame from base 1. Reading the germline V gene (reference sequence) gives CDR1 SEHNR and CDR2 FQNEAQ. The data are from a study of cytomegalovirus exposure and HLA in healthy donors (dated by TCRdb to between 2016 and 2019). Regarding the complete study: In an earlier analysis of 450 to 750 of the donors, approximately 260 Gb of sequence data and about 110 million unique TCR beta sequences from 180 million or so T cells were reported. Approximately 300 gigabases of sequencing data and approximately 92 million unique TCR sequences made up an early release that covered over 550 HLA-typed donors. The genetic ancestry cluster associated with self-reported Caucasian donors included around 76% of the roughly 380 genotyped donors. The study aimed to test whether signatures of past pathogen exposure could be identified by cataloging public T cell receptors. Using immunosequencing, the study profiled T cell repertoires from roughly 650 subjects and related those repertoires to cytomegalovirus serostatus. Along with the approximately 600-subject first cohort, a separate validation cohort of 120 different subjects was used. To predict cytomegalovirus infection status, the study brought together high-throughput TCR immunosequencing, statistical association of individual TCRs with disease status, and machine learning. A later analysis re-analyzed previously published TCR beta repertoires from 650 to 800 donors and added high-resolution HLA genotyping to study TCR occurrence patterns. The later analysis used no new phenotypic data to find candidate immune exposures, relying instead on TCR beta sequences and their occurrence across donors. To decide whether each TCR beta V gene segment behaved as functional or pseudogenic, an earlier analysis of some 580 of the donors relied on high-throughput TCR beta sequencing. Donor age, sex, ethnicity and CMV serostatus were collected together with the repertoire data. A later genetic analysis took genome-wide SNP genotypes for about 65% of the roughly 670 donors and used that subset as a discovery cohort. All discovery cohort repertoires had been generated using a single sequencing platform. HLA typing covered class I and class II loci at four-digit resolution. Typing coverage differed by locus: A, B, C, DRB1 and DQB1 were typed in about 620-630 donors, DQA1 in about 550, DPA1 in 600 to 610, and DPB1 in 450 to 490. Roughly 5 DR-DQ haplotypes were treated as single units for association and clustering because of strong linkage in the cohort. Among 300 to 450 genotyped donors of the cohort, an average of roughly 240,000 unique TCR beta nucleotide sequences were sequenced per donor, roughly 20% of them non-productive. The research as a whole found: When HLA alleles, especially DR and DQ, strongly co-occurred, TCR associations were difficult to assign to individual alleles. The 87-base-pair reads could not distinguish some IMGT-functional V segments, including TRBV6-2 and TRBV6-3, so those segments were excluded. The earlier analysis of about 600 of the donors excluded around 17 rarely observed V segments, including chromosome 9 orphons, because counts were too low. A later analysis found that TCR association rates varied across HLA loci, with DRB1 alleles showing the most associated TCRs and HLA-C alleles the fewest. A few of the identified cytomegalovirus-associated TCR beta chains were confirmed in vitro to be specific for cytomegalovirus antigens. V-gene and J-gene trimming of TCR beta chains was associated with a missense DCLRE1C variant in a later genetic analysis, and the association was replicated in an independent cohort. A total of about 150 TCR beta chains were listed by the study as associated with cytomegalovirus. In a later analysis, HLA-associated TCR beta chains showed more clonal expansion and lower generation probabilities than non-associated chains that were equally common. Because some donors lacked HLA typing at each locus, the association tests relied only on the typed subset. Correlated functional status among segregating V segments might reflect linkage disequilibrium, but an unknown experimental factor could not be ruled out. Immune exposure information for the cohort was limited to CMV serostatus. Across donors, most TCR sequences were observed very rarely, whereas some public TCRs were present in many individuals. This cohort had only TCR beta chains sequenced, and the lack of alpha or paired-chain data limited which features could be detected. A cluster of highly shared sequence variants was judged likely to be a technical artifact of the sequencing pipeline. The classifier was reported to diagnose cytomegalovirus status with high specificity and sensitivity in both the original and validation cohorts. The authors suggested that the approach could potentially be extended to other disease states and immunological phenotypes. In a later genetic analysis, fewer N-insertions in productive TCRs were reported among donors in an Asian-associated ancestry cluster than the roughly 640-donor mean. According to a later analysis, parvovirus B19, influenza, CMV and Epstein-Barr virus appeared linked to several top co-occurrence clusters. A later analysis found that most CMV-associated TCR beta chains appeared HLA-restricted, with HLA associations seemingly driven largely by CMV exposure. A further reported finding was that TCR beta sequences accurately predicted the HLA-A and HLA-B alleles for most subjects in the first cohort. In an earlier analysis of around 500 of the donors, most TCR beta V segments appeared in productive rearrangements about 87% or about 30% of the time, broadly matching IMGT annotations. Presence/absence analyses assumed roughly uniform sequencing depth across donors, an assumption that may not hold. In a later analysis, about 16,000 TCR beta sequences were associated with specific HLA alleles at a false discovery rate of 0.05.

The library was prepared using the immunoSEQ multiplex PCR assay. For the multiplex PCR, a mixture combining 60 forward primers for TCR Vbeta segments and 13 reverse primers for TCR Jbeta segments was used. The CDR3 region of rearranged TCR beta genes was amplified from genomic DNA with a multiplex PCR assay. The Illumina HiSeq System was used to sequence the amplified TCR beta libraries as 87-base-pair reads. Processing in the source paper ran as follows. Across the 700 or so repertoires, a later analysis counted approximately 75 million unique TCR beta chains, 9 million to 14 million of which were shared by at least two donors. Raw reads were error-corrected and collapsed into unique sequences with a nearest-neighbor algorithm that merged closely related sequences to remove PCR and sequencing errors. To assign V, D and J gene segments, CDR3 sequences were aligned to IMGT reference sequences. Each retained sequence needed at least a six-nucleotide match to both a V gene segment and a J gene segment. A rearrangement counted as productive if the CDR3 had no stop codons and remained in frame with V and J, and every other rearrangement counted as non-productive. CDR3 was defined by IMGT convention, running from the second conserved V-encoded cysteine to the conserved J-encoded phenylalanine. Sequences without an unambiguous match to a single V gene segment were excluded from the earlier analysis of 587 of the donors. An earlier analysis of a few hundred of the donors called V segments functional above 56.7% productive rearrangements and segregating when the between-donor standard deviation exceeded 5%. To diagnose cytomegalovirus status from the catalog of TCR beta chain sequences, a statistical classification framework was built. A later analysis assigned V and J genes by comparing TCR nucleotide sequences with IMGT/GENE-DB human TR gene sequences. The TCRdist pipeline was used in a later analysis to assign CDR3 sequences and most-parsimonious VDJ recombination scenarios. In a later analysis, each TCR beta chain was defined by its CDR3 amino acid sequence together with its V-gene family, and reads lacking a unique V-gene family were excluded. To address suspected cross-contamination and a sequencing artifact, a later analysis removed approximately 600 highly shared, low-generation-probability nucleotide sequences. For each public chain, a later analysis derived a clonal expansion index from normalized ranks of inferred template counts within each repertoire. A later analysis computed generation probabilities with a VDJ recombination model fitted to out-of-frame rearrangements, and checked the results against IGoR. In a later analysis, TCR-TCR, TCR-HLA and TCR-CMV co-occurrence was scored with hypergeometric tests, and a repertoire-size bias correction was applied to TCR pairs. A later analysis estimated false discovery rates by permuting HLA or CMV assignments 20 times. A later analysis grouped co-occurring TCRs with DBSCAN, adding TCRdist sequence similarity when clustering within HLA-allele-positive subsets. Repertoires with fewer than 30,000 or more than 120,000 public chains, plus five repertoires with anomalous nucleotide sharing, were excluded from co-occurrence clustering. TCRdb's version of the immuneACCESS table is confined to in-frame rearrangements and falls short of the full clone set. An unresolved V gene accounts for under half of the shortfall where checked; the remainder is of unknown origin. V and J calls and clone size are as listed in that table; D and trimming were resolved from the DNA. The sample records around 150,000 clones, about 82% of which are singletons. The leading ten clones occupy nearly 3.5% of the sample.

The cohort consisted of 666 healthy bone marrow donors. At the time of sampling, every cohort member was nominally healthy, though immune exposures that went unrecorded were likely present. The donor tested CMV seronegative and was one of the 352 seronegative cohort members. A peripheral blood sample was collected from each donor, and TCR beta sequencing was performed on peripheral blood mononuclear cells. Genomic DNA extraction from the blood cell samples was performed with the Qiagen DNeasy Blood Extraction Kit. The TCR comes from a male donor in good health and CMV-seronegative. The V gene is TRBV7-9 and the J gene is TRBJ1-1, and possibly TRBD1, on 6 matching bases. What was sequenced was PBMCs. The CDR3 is CTSSLLSPTGNTEAFF. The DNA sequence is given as TGTACCAGCAGCTTACTTTCCCCGACAGGGAACACTGAAGCTTTCTTT. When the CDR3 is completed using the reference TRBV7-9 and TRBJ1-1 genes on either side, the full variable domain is DTGVSQNPRHKITKRGQNVTFRCDPISEHNRLYWYRQTLGQGPEFLTYFQNEAQLEKSRLLSDRFSAERPKGSFSTLEIQRTEQGDSAMYLCTSSLLSPTGNTEAFFGQGTRLTVV.